The sequence of this T cell receptor (beta chain) was determined in a study of cytomegalovirus exposure and HLA in healthy donors (dated by TCRdb to 2015 to 2018). General notes on the study: According to an earlier analysis of a few hundred of the donors, some 170 million T cells yielded 117 million unique TCR beta sequences and 250 to 350 Gb of sequence data. Every discovery cohort repertoire had been produced on one sequencing platform. Alongside the repertoire data, information on donor age, sex, ethnicity and CMV serostatus was compiled. Rather than using new phenotypic data, the later analysis identified candidate immune exposures from TCR beta sequences and from how often those sequences occurred across donors. A later genetic analysis used genome-wide SNP genotypes for 398 of the 666 donors, treating that subset as a discovery cohort. Across 398 genotyped donors of the cohort, an average of about 240,000 unique TCR beta nucleotide sequences per donor were sequenced, and approximately 17% of those sequences were non-productive. The number of donors typed differed by locus, with about 629-630 for A, B, C, DRB1 and DQB1, around 500 for DQA1, 606 for DPA1, and some 450 for DPB1. About five DR-DQ haplotypes were treated as single units for association and clustering because of strong linkage in the cohort. The study profiled the T cell repertoires of 500 to 800 subjects by immunosequencing and related them to cytomegalovirus serostatus. Among the roughly 390 genotyped donors, around 81% belonged to the genetic ancestry cluster associated with self-reported Caucasian donors. Approximately 330 gigabases of sequencing data and around 80 million unique TCR sequences made up an early release that covered several hundred HLA-typed donors. The study aimed to test whether signatures of past pathogen exposure could be identified by cataloging public T cell receptors. A later analysis re-examined previously published TCR beta repertoires from more than 550 donors and added high-resolution HLA genotyping to investigate patterns of TCR occurrence. An earlier analysis of 500 to 650 of the donors applied high-throughput TCR beta sequencing to assess whether each TCR beta V gene segment acted as functional or pseudogenic. Both class I and class II loci were covered by HLA typing, at four-digit resolution. In addition to the first cohort of 666 subjects, a separate validation cohort of 130 or so different subjects was used. To predict cytomegalovirus infection status, the study combined high-throughput TCR immunosequencing, statistical association of individual TCRs with disease status, and machine learning.

The method was the immunoSEQ multiplex PCR assay. The multiplex PCR relied on a mix of 60 forward primers for TCR Vbeta segments and 13 reverse primers for TCR Jbeta segments. The CDR3 region of rearranged TCR beta genes was amplified from genomic DNA with a multiplex PCR assay. The amplified TCR beta libraries were sequenced on the Illumina HiSeq System as 87-base-pair reads. As for how the authors treated the data: Across the 700 or so repertoires, a later analysis counted roughly 77 million unique TCR beta chains, roughly 11 million of which were shared by at least two donors. A nearest-neighbor algorithm error-corrected the raw reads and collapsed the reads into unique sequences, merging closely related sequences to remove PCR and sequencing errors. To assign V, D and J gene segments, CDR3 sequences were aligned to IMGT reference sequences. For a sequence to be retained, at least a six-nucleotide match to both a V gene segment and a J gene segment was required. Rearrangements were called productive when the CDR3 lacked stop codons and stayed in frame with V and J; all others were non-productive. Following IMGT convention, CDR3 was defined as the stretch from the second conserved V-encoded cysteine to the conserved J-encoded phenylalanine. The earlier analysis of 550 to 650 of the donors excluded any sequence lacking an unambiguous match to a single V gene segment. An earlier analysis of 587 of the donors classified V segments as functional when productive rearrangements were above 56.7% and as segregating when the standard deviation between donors was above 5%. To diagnose cytomegalovirus status from the catalog of TCR beta chain sequences, a statistical classification framework was built. A later analysis assigned V and J genes by comparing TCR nucleotide sequences with IMGT/GENE-DB human TR gene sequences. Using the TCRdist pipeline, a later analysis assigned CDR3 sequences along with most-parsimonious VDJ recombination scenarios. In a later analysis, each TCR beta chain was defined by its CDR3 amino acid sequence together with its V-gene family, and reads without a unique V-gene family were excluded. To address suspected cross-contamination and a sequencing artifact, a later analysis removed around 600 highly shared, low-generation-probability nucleotide sequences. In a later analysis, a clonal expansion index for each public chain was calculated from normalized within-repertoire ranks of inferred template counts. Generation probabilities in a later analysis came from a VDJ recombination model fitted to out-of-frame rearrangements, and those results were checked against IGoR. Hypergeometric tests were used in a later analysis to score TCR-TCR, TCR-HLA and TCR-CMV co-occurrence, with a repertoire-size bias correction applied to the TCR pairs. To estimate false discovery rates, a later analysis permuted the HLA or CMV assignments 20 times. In a later analysis, co-occurring TCRs were grouped using DBSCAN, and TCRdist sequence similarity was added for clustering within HLA-allele-positive subsets. Repertoires with fewer than 30,000 or more than 120,000 public chains, plus five repertoires with anomalous nucleotide sharing, were excluded from co-occurrence clustering. TCRdb stores this immuneACCESS table with in-frame sequences only. Part of the clones is absent; in the studies checked, under half of the shortfall reflects unresolved V genes, and no reason is known for the rest. V and J calls and clone size are as listed in that table; D and trimming were resolved from the DNA. The sample includes 180,000 or so clones, with 75% to 90% observed a single time. Jointly, the top ten make up under 1.5% of the sample.

The paper as a whole reports these results and caveats: A further reported finding was that TCR beta sequences accurately predicted the HLA-A and HLA-B alleles for most subjects in the first cohort. Most TCR sequences were observed very rarely across donors, whereas some public TCRs were present in many individuals. In a later analysis, several top co-occurrence clusters were reported to appear linked to parvovirus B19, influenza, CMV and Epstein-Barr virus. Most CMV-associated TCR beta chains appeared to be HLA-restricted in a later analysis, and the HLA associations seemed to be driven largely by CMV exposure. Because HLA typing was unavailable for some donors at each locus, only the typed subset was used in association tests. An association between a missense DCLRE1C variant and V-gene and J-gene trimming of TCR beta chains was found in a later genetic analysis and replicated in an independent cohort. The study gave a list of 150 to 200 TCR beta chains associated with cytomegalovirus. Assigning TCR associations to individual alleles was difficult when HLA alleles, especially DR and DQ, strongly co-occurred. A few of the identified cytomegalovirus-associated TCR beta chains were confirmed in vitro to be specific for cytomegalovirus antigens. Only TCR beta chains were sequenced in this cohort, and the absence of alpha or paired-chain data limited detectable features. The 87-base-pair reads could not distinguish some IMGT-functional V segments, including TRBV6-2 and TRBV6-3, so those segments were excluded. Sequencing depth was assumed to be roughly uniform across donors in the presence/absence analyses, though that assumption may not hold. Immune exposure information for the cohort was limited to CMV serostatus. The authors suggested that the approach could potentially be extended to other disease states and immunological phenotypes. The classifier was reported to diagnose cytomegalovirus status with high specificity and sensitivity in both the original and validation cohorts. In a later analysis, HLA-associated TCR beta chains were found to be more clonally expanded and to have lower generation probabilities than equally common non-associated chains. Correlated functional status among segregating V segments might reflect linkage disequilibrium, but an unknown experimental factor could not be ruled out. In an earlier analysis of approximately 600 of the donors, most TCR beta V segments were observed in productive rearrangements about 90% or about 30% of the time, broadly matching IMGT annotations. The sequencing pipeline was judged likely to have produced a cluster of highly shared sequence variants as a technical artifact. The earlier analysis of 450 to 700 of the donors excluded roughly 17 rarely observed V segments, including chromosome 9 orphons, because counts were too low. Specific HLA alleles were associated with 15,000 to 20,000 TCR beta sequences at a false discovery rate of 0.05 in a later analysis. In a later genetic analysis, fewer N-insertions in productive TCRs were reported among donors in an Asian-associated ancestry cluster than the 666-donor mean. A later analysis found that TCR association rates varied across HLA loci, with DRB1 alleles showing the most associated TCRs and HLA-C alleles the fewest.

Its CDR3 holds 16 amino acids, cysteine through phenylalanine. Only CDR3 DNA is held: 48 bases, read in frame from base 1. CDR1 MRHNA and CDR2 SNTAGT were looked up in the germline V gene. For this chain, trimming is 4 bases at the V end and 5 bases at the J end, and the number of junction bases without a gene match is 8. The cohort was made up of roughly 670 healthy bone marrow donors. At the time of sampling, all cohort members were nominally healthy, though unrecorded immune exposures were likely present. The donor tested CMV seropositive and was one of the 289 seropositive cohort members. A peripheral blood sample was provided by each donor, and peripheral blood mononuclear cells were used for TCR beta sequencing. Genomic DNA was extracted from the blood cell samples with the Qiagen DNeasy Blood Extraction Kit. Regarding this clone: Its antigen is currently not known. The record has no base qualities; no much larger clone is one base away.

Rearrangement joined TRBV6-4 to TRBJ2-3, with 11 bases matching TRBD2. The sample taken for sequencing was PBMCs. This TCR was recovered from a girl aged 10-17 years in good health and CMV-seropositive. The CDR3 loop reads CASSGSSGRRGDTQYF. At the DNA level, the sequence is TGTGCCAGCAGTGGTTCTAGCGGGAGGCGCGGAGATACGCAGTATTTT.